This T cell receptor beta chain was documented in a study of tumor-infiltrating lymphocytes in localized non-small cell lung cancer. The overall study: From each patient, both tumor and uninvolved lung, non-adjacent to tumor, were sampled.

After removal of 0 bases from V and 6 bases from J, the junction contained 7 bases not matched to a gene. Per the germline V gene, CDR1 is SGHNT and CDR2 is YYREEE (reference sequence). This CDR3 has 15 residues. Libraries were prepared by immunoSEQ multiplex PCR; TCRdb keeps only in-frame clonotypes and omits some of them. The repertoire holds approximately 5,700 clones, around 81% seen once, with roughly 10% in the top ten. This clone was detected once. This receptor was identified in a human donor with non-small cell lung cancer. This rearrangement joins TRBV5-4 to TRBJ1-2, with 8 bases identical to TRBD1. The sample was lung tumor tissue. The CDR3 loop is CASSLGNRGEDGYTF. CDR3 DNA sequence: TGTGCCAGCAGCTTGGGAAACAGGGGGGAGGATGGCTACACCTTC.